This T cell receptor beta chain was sequenced in a study of long-term antiretroviral therapy in people with HIV. About the research overall: The oldest samples precede the 2015 immediate-ART recommendation by about a decade. Study-wide points: Those clones which expanded before ART made up the dominant part of the repertoire at all time points.

As concerns this clone: Its antigen is unidentified.

Researchers report immunoSEQ v3.0 was run at survey level. It was roughly 35,000-50,000 T-cell genomes per sample that sequencing targeted. The protocol was immunoSEQ multiplex PCR, while the TCRdb copy is restricted to in-frame clones and leaves out a portion. Seen here are 35,000 to 50,000 clones, roughly 86% observed once, and the top ten hold around 4.7%. CDR1 is MDHEN, CDR2 SYDVKM, per germline. The CDR3 runs 11 residues. Sample: unsorted PBMCs, taken 0.1 years before starting antiretroviral therapy. J is TRBJ1-1 and V is TRBV28; D unresolved. The clonotype was recovered from a woman between 45 and 60 years old with HIV. CDR3 sequence reads: CAPAQNTEAFF. CDR3 in DNA: TGTGCTCCGGCCCAGAACACTGAAGCTTTCTTT.